These T cell receptor beta chains were read from a single sample in a study of blood T cell repertoires in COVID-19. Repertoires were generated with immunoSEQ multiplex PCR, while TCRdb's copy carries only in-frame clones and drops some. Counted here are around 92,000 clones, roughly 84% occurring once; the ten biggest clones make up 10% to 15%. Sequencing used peripheral blood. The receptors shown here come from an older woman in a cohort sampled during active or convalescent COVID-19. Each CDR3 is given with its conserved first and last residue. Fields, in order: D gene, clone size, CDR3 length, V gene, J gene, CDR3 protein, CDR3 DNA. A D gene is named only where the DNA matches it firmly. Size values are once, few and many counts, or a class for expanded clones, and some rows have none.

d_gene: .; abundance: once; len: 14; v_gene: TRBV3-1/TRBV3-2; j_gene: TRBJ1-3; CDR3aa: CASTPGGSGNTIYF; CDR3nt: TGTGCCAGCACCCCGGGTGGCTCTGGAAACACCATATATTTT
d_gene: TRBD2; abundance: .; len: 15; v_gene: TRBV9; j_gene: TRBJ2-1; CDR3aa: CASTLAGGDYNEQFF; CDR3nt: TGTGCCAGTACCTTAGCCGGGGGGGACTACAATGAGCAGTTCTTC
d_gene: .; abundance: few; len: 13; v_gene: TRBV7-3; j_gene: TRBJ1-1; CDR3aa: CASSSGANTEAFF; CDR3nt: TGTGCCAGCAGCTCAGGGGCGAACACTGAAGCTTTCTTT
d_gene: TRBD2; abundance: .; len: 14; v_gene: TRBV28; j_gene: TRBJ2-7; CDR3aa: CASRPGGEPYEQYF; CDR3nt: TGTGCCAGCAGGCCCGGGGGGGAACCCTACGAGCAGTACTTC
d_gene: TRBD2; abundance: .; len: 16; v_gene: TRBV28; j_gene: TRBJ2-3; CDR3aa: CASSSGTSGYTDTQYF; CDR3nt: TGTGCCAGCAGTTCAGGGACTAGCGGGTACACAGATACGCAGTATTTT
d_gene: TRBD1; abundance: few; len: 15; v_gene: TRBV19; j_gene: TRBJ1-2; CDR3aa: CASSYGTDTNYGYTF; CDR3nt: TGTGCCAGTAGTTACGGGACAGACACTAACTATGGCTACACCTTC
d_gene: .; abundance: .; len: 15; v_gene: TRBV5-1; j_gene: TRBJ2-7; CDR3aa: CASSWNGRGSGEQYF; CDR3nt: TGCGCCAGCAGCTGGAACGGCAGGGGTTCGGGGGAGCAGTACTTC
d_gene: TRBD1; abundance: .; len: 16; v_gene: TRBV9; j_gene: TRBJ2-3; CDR3aa: CASSVEPGQGADTQYF; CDR3nt: TGTGCCAGCAGCGTAGAACCGGGACAGGGGGCAGATACGCAGTATTTT
d_gene: TRBD2; abundance: .; len: 15; v_gene: TRBV28; j_gene: TRBJ2-1; CDR3aa: CASSSFREGRNEQFF; CDR3nt: TGTGCCAGCAGCTCCTTTCGGGAGGGCCGCAATGAGCAGTTCTTC
d_gene: .; abundance: .; len: 12; v_gene: TRBV12-3/TRBV12-4; j_gene: TRBJ1-2; CDR3aa: CASSFTGIGYTF; CDR3nt: TGTGCCAGCAGTTTTACGGGAATTGGCTACACCTTC
d_gene: .; abundance: .; len: 13; v_gene: TRBV2; j_gene: TRBJ1-1; CDR3aa: CASRINGAGEAFF; CDR3nt: TGTGCCAGCAGGATTAACGGTGCGGGTGAAGCTTTCTTT
d_gene: TRBD1; abundance: .; len: 17; v_gene: TRBV4-1; j_gene: TRBJ1-5; CDR3aa: CASSQAGQGSVFQPQHF; CDR3nt: TGCGCCAGCAGCCAAGCGGGACAGGGATCGGTTTTTCAGCCCCAGCATTTT
d_gene: .; abundance: .; len: 14; v_gene: TRBV28; j_gene: TRBJ1-6; CDR3aa: CASRTATYNSPLHF; CDR3nt: TGTGCCAGCAGGACAGCGACCTATAATTCACCCCTCCACTTT
d_gene: .; abundance: once; len: 13; v_gene: TRBV6-5; j_gene: TRBJ1-2; CDR3aa: CASMRDRHYGYTF; CDR3nt: TGTGCCAGCATGCGGGACCGCCACTATGGCTACACCTTC
d_gene: TRBD2; abundance: .; len: 14; v_gene: TRBV9; j_gene: TRBJ2-5; CDR3aa: CASSEGPAGETQYF; CDR3nt: TGTGCCAGCAGCGAGGGGCCAGCGGGGGAGACCCAGTACTTC
d_gene: TRBD1; abundance: .; len: 16; v_gene: TRBV6-6; j_gene: TRBJ1-1; CDR3aa: CASSYGTGGEETEAFF; CDR3nt: TGTGCCAGCAGTTACGGGACAGGGGGCGAGGAAACTGAAGCTTTCTTT
d_gene: TRBD2; abundance: .; len: 17; v_gene: TRBV9; j_gene: TRBJ2-3; CDR3aa: CASSVTRGTSGPDTQYF; CDR3nt: TGTGCCAGCAGCGTTACTAGGGGGACTAGCGGTCCAGATACGCAGTATTTT
d_gene: TRBD2; abundance: .; len: 14; v_gene: TRBV6-5; j_gene: TRBJ2-7; CDR3aa: CASASRGTSYEQYF; CDR3nt: TGTGCCAGCGCGTCGCGGGGGACTAGTTACGAGCAGTACTTC
d_gene: .; abundance: .; len: 15; v_gene: TRBV7-9; j_gene: TRBJ2-5; CDR3aa: CASSLGSGVGETQYF; CDR3nt: TGTGCCAGCAGCTTAGGATCCGGGGTCGGCGAGACCCAGTACTTC
d_gene: TRBD1; abundance: .; len: 14; v_gene: TRBV7-9; j_gene: TRBJ1-2; CDR3aa: CASSPGTGGAGYTF; CDR3nt: TGTGCCAGCAGTCCCGGGACAGGTGGGGCTGGCTACACCTTC
d_gene: .; abundance: .; len: 14; v_gene: TRBV28; j_gene: TRBJ2-1; CDR3aa: CASTSYLASNEQFF; CDR3nt: TGTGCCAGCACCTCCTACCTAGCGAGCAATGAGCAGTTCTTC
d_gene: .; abundance: .; len: 15; v_gene: TRBV5-1; j_gene: TRBJ2-5; CDR3aa: CASSRRGTKQETQYF; CDR3nt: TGCGCCAGCAGCAGGAGGGGCACGAAGCAAGAGACCCAGTACTTC
d_gene: TRBD1; abundance: .; len: 16; v_gene: TRBV6-5; j_gene: TRBJ1-4; CDR3aa: CASSYGTGLGNEKLFF; CDR3nt: TGTGCCAGCAGTTACGGGACAGGGTTGGGTAATGAAAAACTGTTTTTT
d_gene: .; abundance: few; len: 15; v_gene: TRBV4-1; j_gene: TRBJ2-7; CDR3aa: CASSRRDTDSYEQYF; CDR3nt: TGCGCCAGCAGCCGCAGAGACACCGATTCCTACGAGCAGTACTTC
d_gene: .; abundance: .; len: 14; v_gene: TRBV6-5; j_gene: TRBJ1-2; CDR3aa: CASSTTGGAGGYTF; CDR3nt: TGTGCCAGCAGTACCACGGGAGGTGCCGGTGGCTACACCTTC
d_gene: TRBD2; abundance: .; len: 15; v_gene: TRBV2; j_gene: TRBJ2-4; CDR3aa: CASRSGRARINIQYF; CDR3nt: TGTGCCAGCAGAAGCGGGAGGGCCCGGATAAACATTCAGTACTTC
d_gene: .; abundance: .; len: 12; v_gene: TRBV7-8; j_gene: TRBJ2-7; CDR3aa: CASRQDGYEQYF; CDR3nt: TGTGCCAGCAGACAGGACGGCTACGAGCAGTACTTC
d_gene: .; abundance: .; len: 13; v_gene: TRBV5-4; j_gene: TRBJ1-2; CDR3aa: CASSQTANYGYTF; CDR3nt: TGTGCCAGCAGCCAGACAGCTAACTATGGCTACACCTTC
d_gene: TRBD1; abundance: .; len: 15; v_gene: TRBV19; j_gene: TRBJ1-1; CDR3aa: CASSGTGGFRTEAFF; CDR3nt: TGTGCCAGTAGTGGGACAGGGGGCTTTCGGACTGAAGCTTTCTTT
d_gene: .; abundance: .; len: 11; v_gene: TRBV20-1; j_gene: TRBJ1-1; CDR3aa: CSARGDGEAFF; CDR3nt: TGCAGTGCTAGGGGCGATGGAGAAGCTTTCTTT
d_gene: TRBD1; abundance: few; len: 14; v_gene: TRBV10-1; j_gene: TRBJ1-1; CDR3aa: CASGDRGMGTEAFF; CDR3nt: TGCGCCAGCGGGGACAGGGGAATGGGGACTGAAGCTTTCTTT
d_gene: TRBD1; abundance: .; len: 19; v_gene: TRBV27; j_gene: TRBJ1-1; CDR3aa: CASSLRRGTGLLTGTEAFF; CDR3nt: TGTGCCAGCAGTTTAAGGCGGGGGACAGGGCTTTTAACTGGTACTGAAGCTTTCTTT
d_gene: .; abundance: .; len: 15; v_gene: TRBV6-5; j_gene: TRBJ1-1; CDR3aa: CASRLREGSITEAFF; CDR3nt: TGTGCCAGCAGACTGCGGGAGGGCTCTATCACTGAAGCTTTCTTT
d_gene: .; abundance: .; len: 14; v_gene: TRBV11-2; j_gene: TRBJ1-2; CDR3aa: CASSRTDINYGYTF; CDR3nt: TGTGCCAGCAGCCGGACAGACATAAACTATGGCTACACCTTC
d_gene: .; abundance: .; len: 11; v_gene: TRBV19; j_gene: TRBJ1-4; CDR3aa: CASSIGRELFF; CDR3nt: TGTGCCAGTAGTATCGGGAGGGAACTGTTTTTT
d_gene: .; abundance: once; len: 16; v_gene: TRBV29-1; j_gene: TRBJ2-1; CDR3aa: CSVGPDQDYTDNEQFF; CDR3nt: TGCAGCGTCGGTCCGGACCAAGACTATACGGACAATGAGCAGTTCTTC
d_gene: .; abundance: .; len: 12; v_gene: TRBV20-1; j_gene: TRBJ1-2; CDR3aa: CSASPGNYGYTF; CDR3nt: TGCAGTGCTAGTCCGGGTAACTATGGCTACACCTTC
d_gene: .; abundance: .; len: 14; v_gene: TRBV11-3; j_gene: TRBJ2-1; CDR3aa: CASSSGLGGNEQFF; CDR3nt: TGTGCCAGCAGCTCGGGACTGGGGGGCAATGAGCAGTTCTTC
d_gene: .; abundance: .; len: 15; v_gene: TRBV7-9; j_gene: TRBJ2-7; CDR3aa: CASSYKTAGRYEQYF; CDR3nt: TGTGCCAGCAGCTACAAGACCGCGGGACGCTACGAGCAGTACTTC
d_gene: .; abundance: .; len: 13; v_gene: TRBV5-1; j_gene: TRBJ2-3; CDR3aa: CASSLVIPPTQYF; CDR3nt: TGCGCCAGCAGCTTGGTTATTCCCCCTACGCAGTATTTT
d_gene: .; abundance: .; len: 12; v_gene: TRBV6-2/TRBV6-3; j_gene: TRBJ1-2; CDR3aa: CASSRGVPGYTF; CDR3nt: TGTGCCAGCAGTCGAGGAGTTCCTGGCTACACCTTC